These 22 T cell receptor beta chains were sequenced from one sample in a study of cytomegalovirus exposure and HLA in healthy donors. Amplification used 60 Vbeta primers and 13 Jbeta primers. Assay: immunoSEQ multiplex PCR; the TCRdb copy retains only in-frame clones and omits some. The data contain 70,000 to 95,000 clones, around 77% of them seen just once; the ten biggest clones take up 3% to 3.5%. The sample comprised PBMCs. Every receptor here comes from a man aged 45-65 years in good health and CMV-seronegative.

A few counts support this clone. The CDR3: CASSEARWSYNQPQHF. CDR3 in DNA: TGTGCCAGCAGTGAAGCGCGTTGGAGTTACAATCAGCCCCAGCATTTT. The rearrangement joins TRBV6-1 to TRBJ1-5; D is undetermined. This CDR3 region has 16 residues. V lost 0 bases to trimming and J lost 3 bases, with 12 bases between them. The germline V gene has CDR1 MNHNS and CDR2 SASEGT.

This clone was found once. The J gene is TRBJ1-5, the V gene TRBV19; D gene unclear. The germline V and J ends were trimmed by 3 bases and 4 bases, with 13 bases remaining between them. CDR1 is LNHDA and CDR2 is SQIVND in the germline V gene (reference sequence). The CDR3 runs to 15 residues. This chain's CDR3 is CASSMRQTLNQPQHF. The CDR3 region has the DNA TGTGCCAGTAGTATGAGGCAAACTTTAAATCAGCCCCAGCATTTT.

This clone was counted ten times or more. In DNA, the CDR3 is TGTGCCAGTAGTAAACTGGACAGAAATAGCAATCAGCCCCAGCATTTT. Translating it yields CASSKLDRNSNQPQHF. The J gene is TRBJ1-5, the V gene TRBV19, with D possibly matching TRBD1 (6 bases). The germline V gene has CDR1 LNHDA and CDR2 SQIVND (reference sequence). The CDR3 runs 16 residues. Between the trimmed V and J ends, which lost 4 bases and 0 bases, there was a span of 13 bases.

The CDR3: CSAGQRQETQYF. Written as DNA, the CDR3 is TGCAGCGCTGGACAAAGACAAGAGACCCAGTACTTC. The V gene is TRBV29-1, the J gene TRBJ2-5, with a possible D match to TRBD1 (5 bases). CDR3 length equals 12 residues. Germline values: CDR1 SQVTM, CDR2 ANQGSEA. V was clipped by 7 bases and J by 2 bases, with 11 bases between them.

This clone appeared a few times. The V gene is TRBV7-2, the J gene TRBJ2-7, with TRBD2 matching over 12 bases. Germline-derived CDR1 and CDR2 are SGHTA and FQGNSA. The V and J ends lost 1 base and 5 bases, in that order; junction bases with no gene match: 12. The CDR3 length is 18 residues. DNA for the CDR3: TGTGCCAGCAGCTTAGTGCCTAGCGGGGGGGCCTTTTTCGACGAGCAGTACTTC. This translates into CASSLVPSGGAFFDEQYF.

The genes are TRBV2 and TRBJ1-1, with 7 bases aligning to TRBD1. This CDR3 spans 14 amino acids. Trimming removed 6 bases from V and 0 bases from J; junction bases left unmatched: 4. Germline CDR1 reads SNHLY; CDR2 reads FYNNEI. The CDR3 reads CASRGGQLNTEAFF. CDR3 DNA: TGTGCCAGCAGAGGGGGACAGTTGAACACTGAAGCTTTCTTT. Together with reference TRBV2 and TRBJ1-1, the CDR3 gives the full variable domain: EPEVTQTPSHQVTQMGQEVILRCVPISNHLYFYWYRQILGQKVEFLVSFYNNEISEKSEIFDDQFSVERPDGSNFTLKIRSTKLEDSAMYFCASRGGQLNTEAFFGQGTRLTVV.

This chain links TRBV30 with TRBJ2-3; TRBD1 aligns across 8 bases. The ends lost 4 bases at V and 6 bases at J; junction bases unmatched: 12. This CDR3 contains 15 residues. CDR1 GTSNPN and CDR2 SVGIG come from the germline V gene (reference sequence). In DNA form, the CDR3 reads TGTGCCTGGACCGGACAGGGAATAAGGCGTGATACGCAGTATTTT. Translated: CAWTGQGIRRDTQYF.

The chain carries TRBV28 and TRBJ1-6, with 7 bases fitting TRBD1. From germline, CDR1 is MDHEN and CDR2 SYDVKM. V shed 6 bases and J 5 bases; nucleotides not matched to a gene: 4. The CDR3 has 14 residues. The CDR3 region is CASRSGTDNSPLHF. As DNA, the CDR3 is TGTGCCAGCAGGTCCGGGACAGATAATTCACCCCTCCACTTT. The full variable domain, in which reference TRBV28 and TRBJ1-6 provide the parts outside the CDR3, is DVKVTQSSRYLVKRTGEKVFLECVQDMDHENMFWYRQDPGLGLRLIYFSYDVKMKEKGDIPEGYSVSREKKERFSLILESASTNQTSMYLCASRSGTDNSPLHFGNGTRLTVT.

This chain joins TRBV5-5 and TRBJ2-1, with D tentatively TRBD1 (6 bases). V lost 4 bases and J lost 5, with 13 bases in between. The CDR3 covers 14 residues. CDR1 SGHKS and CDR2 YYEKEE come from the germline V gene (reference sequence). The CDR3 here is CASSVQGGHNEQFF. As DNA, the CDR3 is TGTGCCAGCAGCGTACAGGGTGGCCACAATGAGCAGTTCTTC.

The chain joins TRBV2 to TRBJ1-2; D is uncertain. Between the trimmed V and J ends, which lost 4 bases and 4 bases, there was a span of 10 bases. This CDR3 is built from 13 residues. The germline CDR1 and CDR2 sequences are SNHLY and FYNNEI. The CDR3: CASSGEGSYGYTF. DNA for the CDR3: TGTGCCAGCAGTGGAGAGGGTTCCTATGGCTACACCTTC.

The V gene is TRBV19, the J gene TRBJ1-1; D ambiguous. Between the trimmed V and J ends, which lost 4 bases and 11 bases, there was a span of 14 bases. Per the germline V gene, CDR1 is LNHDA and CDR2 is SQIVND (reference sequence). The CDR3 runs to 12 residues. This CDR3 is CASSTPTGRAFF. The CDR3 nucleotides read TGTGCCAGTAGTACCCCGACTGGGAGGGCTTTCTTT. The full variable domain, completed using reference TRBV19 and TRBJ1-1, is DGGITQSPKYLFRKEGQNVTLSCEQNLNHDAMYWYRQDPGQGLRLIYYSQIVNDFQKGDIAEGYSVSREKKESFPLTVTSAQKNPTAFYLCASSTPTGRAFFGQGTRLTVV.

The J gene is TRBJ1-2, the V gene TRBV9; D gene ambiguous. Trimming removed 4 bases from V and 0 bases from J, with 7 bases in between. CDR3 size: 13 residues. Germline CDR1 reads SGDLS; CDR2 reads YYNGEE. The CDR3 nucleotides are TGTGCCAGCAGCCCGGGTTCTAACTATGGCTACACCTTC. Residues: CASSPGSNYGYTF.

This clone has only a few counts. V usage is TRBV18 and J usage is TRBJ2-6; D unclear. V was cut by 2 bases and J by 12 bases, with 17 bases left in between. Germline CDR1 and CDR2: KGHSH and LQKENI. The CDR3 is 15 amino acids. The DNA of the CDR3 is TGTGCCAGCTCACCAGCCGTTCCCCAACGGAGCGTCCTGACTTTC. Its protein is CASSPAVPQRSVLTF.

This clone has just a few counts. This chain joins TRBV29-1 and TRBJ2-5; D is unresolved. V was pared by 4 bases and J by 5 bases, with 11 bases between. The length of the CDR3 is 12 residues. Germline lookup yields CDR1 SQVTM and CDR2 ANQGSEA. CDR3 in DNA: TGCAGCGTTGTAACGCCGAGGGAGACCCAGTACTTC. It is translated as CSVVTPRETQYF. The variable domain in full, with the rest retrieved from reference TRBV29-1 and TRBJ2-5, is SAVISQKPSRDICQRGTSLTIQCQVDSQVTMMFWYRQQPGQSLTLIATANQGSEATYESGFVIDKFPISRPNLTFSTLTVSNMSPEDSSIYLCSVVTPRETQYFGPGTRLLVL.

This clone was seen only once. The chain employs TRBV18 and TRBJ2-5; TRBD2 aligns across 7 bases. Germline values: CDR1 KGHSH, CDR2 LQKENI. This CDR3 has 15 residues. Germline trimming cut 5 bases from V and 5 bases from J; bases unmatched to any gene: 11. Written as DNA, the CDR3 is TGTGCCAGCTCAATCTACGGGGGGACGGGGGAGACCCAGTACTTC. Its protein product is CASSIYGGTGETQYF.

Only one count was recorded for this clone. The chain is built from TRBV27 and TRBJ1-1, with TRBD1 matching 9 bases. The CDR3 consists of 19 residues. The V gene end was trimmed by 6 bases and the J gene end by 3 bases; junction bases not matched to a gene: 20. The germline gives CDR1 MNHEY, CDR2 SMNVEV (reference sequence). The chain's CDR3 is CASRRYSGGGQGTYTEAFF. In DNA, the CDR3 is TGTGCCAGCAGACGATACTCTGGGGGGGGACAGGGAACGTACACTGAAGCTTTCTTT.

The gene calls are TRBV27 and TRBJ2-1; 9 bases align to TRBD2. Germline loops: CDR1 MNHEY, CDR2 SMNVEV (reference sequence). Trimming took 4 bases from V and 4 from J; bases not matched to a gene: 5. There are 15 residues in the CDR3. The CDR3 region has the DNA TGTGCCAGCAGTTCCCCGACTAGCGGTTACAATGAGCAGTTCTTC. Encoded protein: CASSSPTSGYNEQFF.

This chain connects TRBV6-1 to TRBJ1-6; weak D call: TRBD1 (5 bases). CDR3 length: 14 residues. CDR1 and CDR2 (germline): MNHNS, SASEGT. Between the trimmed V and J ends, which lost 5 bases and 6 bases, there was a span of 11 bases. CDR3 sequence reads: CASSLGPINSPLHF. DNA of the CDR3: TGTGCCAGCAGTTTGGGGCCGATTAATTCACCCCTCCACTTT.

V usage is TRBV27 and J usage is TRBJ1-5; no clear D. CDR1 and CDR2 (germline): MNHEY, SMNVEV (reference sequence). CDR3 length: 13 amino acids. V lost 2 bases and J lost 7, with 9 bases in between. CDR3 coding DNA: TGTGCCAGCAGTTTACTAGGTGTGCAGCCCCAGCATTTT. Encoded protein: CASSLLGVQPQHF.

The CDR3 coding sequence is TGTGCCTGGAGTCCTAATACAGGTACCACTGAAGCTTTCTTT. It specifies CAWSPNTGTTEAFF. This chain uses TRBV30 with TRBJ1-1; a possible D gene is TRBD1 (5 bases). V was clipped by 2 bases and J by 4 bases, with 14 bases between them. The CDR3 covers 14 residues. Looked up from germline, CDR1 is GTSNPN and CDR2 is SVGIG (reference sequence).

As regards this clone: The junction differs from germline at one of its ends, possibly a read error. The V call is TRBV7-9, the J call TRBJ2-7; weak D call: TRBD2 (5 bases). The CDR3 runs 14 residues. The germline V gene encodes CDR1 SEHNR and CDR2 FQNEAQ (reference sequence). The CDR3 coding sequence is TGTTCCAGCAGCTCTGACTCGTCGTGGAGGGAGCAGTACTTC. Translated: CSSSSDSSWREQYF.

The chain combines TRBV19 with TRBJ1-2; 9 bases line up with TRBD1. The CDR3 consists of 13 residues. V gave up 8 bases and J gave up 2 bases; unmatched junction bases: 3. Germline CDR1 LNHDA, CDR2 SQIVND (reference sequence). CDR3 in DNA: TGTGCCAGTGCCGGGACAGGGAACTATGGCTACACCTTC. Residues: CASAGTGNYGYTF.